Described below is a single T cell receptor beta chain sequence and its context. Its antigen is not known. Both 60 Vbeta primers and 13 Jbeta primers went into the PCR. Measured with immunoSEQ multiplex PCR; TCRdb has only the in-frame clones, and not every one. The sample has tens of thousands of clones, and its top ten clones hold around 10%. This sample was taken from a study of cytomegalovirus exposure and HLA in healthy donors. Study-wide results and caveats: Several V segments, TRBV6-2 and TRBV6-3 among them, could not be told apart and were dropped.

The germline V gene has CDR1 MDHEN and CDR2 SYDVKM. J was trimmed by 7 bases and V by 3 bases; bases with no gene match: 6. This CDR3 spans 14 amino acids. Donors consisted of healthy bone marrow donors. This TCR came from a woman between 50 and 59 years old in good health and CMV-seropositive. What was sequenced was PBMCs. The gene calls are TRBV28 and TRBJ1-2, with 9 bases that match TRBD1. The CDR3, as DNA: TGTGCCAGCAGTTTCGGACAGGGGAGAGGTGGCTACACCTTC. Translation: CASSFGQGRGGYTF.